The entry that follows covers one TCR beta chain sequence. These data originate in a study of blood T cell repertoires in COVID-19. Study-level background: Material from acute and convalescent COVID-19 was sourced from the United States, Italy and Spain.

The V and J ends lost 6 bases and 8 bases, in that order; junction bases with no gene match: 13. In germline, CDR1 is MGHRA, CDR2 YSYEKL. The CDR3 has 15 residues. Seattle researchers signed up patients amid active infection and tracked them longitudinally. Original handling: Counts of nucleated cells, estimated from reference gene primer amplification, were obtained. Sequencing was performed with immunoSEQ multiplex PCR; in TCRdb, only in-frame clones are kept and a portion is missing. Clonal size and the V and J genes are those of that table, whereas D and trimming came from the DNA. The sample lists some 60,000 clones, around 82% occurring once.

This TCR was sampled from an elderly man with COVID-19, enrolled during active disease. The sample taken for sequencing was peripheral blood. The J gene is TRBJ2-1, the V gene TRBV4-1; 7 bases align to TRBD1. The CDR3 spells CASSDRDRTLYEQFF. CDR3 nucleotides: TGCGCCAGCAGTGACCGGGACAGAACCCTTTATGAGCAGTTCTTC.